This T cell receptor beta chain was identified during a study of blood T cells in healthy people across ages. Study-wide context: For every two T cells, template switching captured about one barcoded beta molecule.

CDR3 length: 14 amino acids. V lost 3 bases to trimming and J lost 15 bases, with 22 bases between them. Germline V lookup: CDR1 SGDLS, CDR2 YYNGEE. Sample-barcoded 5' priming and a J-beta primer mix drove a second PCR of 7 to 11 cycles. TCRdb re-called the 5' RACE reads through MiXCR, storing one row per CDR3 protein. The sample records about 780,000 distinct CDR3 sequences, more than 25% being singletons. The sample was also linked to a second study, of T cells of mothers and their children.

V gene TRBV9 combines with J gene TRBJ2-1, with TRBD2 as a possible D gene (6 bases). Sequences were obtained from blood. The receptor was derived from a boy aged 10-17 years in good health. CDR3 in amino acids: CASSEPGTPGGGFF. In nucleotides, the CDR3 is TGTGCCAGCAGCGAACCAGGGACTCCCGGCGGCGGGTTCTTC. Full variable domain (outside the CDR3, taken from reference TRBV9 and TRBJ2-1): DSGVTQTPKHLITATGQRVTLRCSPRSGDLSVYWYQQSLDQGLQFLIQYYNGEERAKGNILERFSAQQFPDLHSELNLSSLELGDSALYFCASSEPGTPGGGFFGPGTRLTVL.